Listed here are 21 T cell receptor beta chains from one sample, sequenced in a study of blood T cell repertoires in COVID-19. Repertoires were generated with immunoSEQ multiplex PCR, while TCRdb's copy carries only in-frame clones and drops some. The sample carries 200,000 to 250,000 clones, over 80% recorded once. The source material was PBMCs or T cells enriched from blood (not recorded which). Every receptor here comes from a woman aged 40 to 49 who had recovered from COVID-19.

V is TRBV18 and J is TRBJ2-7, with D possibly being TRBD2 (5 bases). Per germline, CDR1 KGHSH and CDR2 LQKENI. The CDR3 extends over 16 amino acids. V lost 3 bases, J lost 0 bases, and 15 bases lay in between. In nucleotides, the CDR3 is TGTGCCAGCTCACCCGGAGCGGAGAGGAGCTCCTACGAGCAGTACTTC. Its translation: CASSPGAERSSYEQYF.

The V call is TRBV7-7, the J call TRBJ2-5; 7 nucleotides agree with TRBD1. CDR1 is SSHAT and CDR2 is FNYEAQ in the germline V gene (reference sequence). The CDR3 contains 13 residues. V dropped 4 bases and J dropped 5; count of bases not matched to a gene: 4. CDR3 DNA sequence: TGTGCCAGCAGCTCAGGGGGTGGGGAGACCCAGTACTTC. It yields the protein CASSSGGGETQYF. The whole variable domain, remainder taken from reference TRBV7-7 and TRBJ2-5, is GAGVSQSPRYKVTKRGQDVTLRCDPISSHATLYWYQQALGQGPEFLTYFNYEAQPDKSGLPSDRFSAERPEGSISTLTIQRTEQRDSAMYRCASSSGGGETQYFGPGTRLLVL.

V is TRBV27 and J is TRBJ2-7; perhaps TRBD2 as D (5 bases). The CDR3 is made up of 15 amino acids. V was cut by 6 bases and J by 3 bases, with 18 bases left in between. Germline loops: CDR1 MNHEY, CDR2 SMNVEV (reference sequence). In DNA form, the CDR3 reads TGTGCCAGCAGCTCGCTCGGGAACGGGAACTACGAGCAGTACTTC. Translated: CASSSLGNGNYEQYF.

V gene TRBV5-6 combines with J gene TRBJ1-2, with 11 bases fitting TRBD1. The CDR3 runs to 16 residues. From germline, CDR1 is SGHDT and CDR2 YYEEEE. Germline trimming cut 3 bases from V and 7 bases from J; bases unmatched to any gene: 11. Written as DNA, the CDR3 is TGTGCCAGCAGCTGGGGGACAGGGGGACTTTTGGTTGGCTACACCTTC. It encodes CASSWGTGGLLVGYTF. The full variable domain, its missing parts supplied by reference TRBV5-6 and TRBJ1-2, is DAGVTQSPTHLIKTRGQQVTLRCSPKSGHDTVSWYQQALGQGPQFIFQYYEEEERQRGNFPDRFSGHQFPNYSSELNVNALLLGDSALYLCASSWGTGGLLVGYTFGSGTRLTVV.

The chain has TRBV3-1 (or the pseudogene TRBV3-2) and TRBJ1-4; D might be TRBD1 (6 bases). V was cut by 3 bases and J by 0 bases, with 8 bases left in between. The V gene's germline CDR1 is LGHDT and CDR2 YNNKEL (reference sequence). The CDR3 sequence is 15 residues long. CDR3 amino acids: CASSHTGTTNEKLFF. The CDR3 DNA reads TGTGCCAGCAGCCACACAGGGACAACTAATGAAAAACTGTTTTTT.

V usage is TRBV28 and J usage is TRBJ2-5, with D tentatively TRBD2 (6 bases). Germline assignment: CDR1 MDHEN and CDR2 SYDVKM. This CDR3 is 12 amino acids long. The V end was cut by 8 bases, the J end by 3 bases, with 10 bases between. The CDR3 spells CASGRSKETQYF. The CDR3 DNA sequence: TGTGCCAGCGGGAGGTCAAAAGAGACCCAGTACTTC.

V is TRBV7-2 and J is TRBJ1-1, with 7 nucleotides matching TRBD1. Trimming at V came to 5 bases and at J to 1 base, leaving 4 bases not matched to a gene. Germline assignment: CDR1 SGHTA and CDR2 FQGNSA. The CDR3 has 14 amino acids. The CDR3 protein is CASSQGQANTEAFF. CDR3 bases: TGTGCCAGCAGCCAAGGACAGGCGAACACTGAAGCTTTCTTT.

The chain uses TRBV5-4 and TRBJ2-1; 7 nucleotides align to TRBD2. The J segment lost 7 bases and the V segment lost 5 bases, leaving 12 bases of the junction unmatched. Germline assignment: CDR1 SGHNT and CDR2 YYREEE (reference sequence). CDR3 size: 15 residues. This CDR3 is CASRSPGGSWNEQFF. CDR3 coding DNA: TGTGCCAGCAGAAGCCCGGGCGGGAGTTGGAATGAGCAGTTCTTC.

This clone has a count of ten or more. The gene calls are TRBV5-5 and TRBJ1-5; the match to TRBD1 covers 7 bases. Germline CDR1 SGHKS, CDR2 YYEKEE (reference sequence). Trimming removed 6 bases from V and 5 bases from J; junction bases left unmatched: 5. The CDR3 runs to 13 residues. The CDR3 sequence is CASNTGVDQPQHF. CDR3 coding DNA: TGTGCCAGCAATACAGGGGTGGATCAGCCCCAGCATTTT.

V gene TRBV6-7 combines with J gene TRBJ2-7, with 8 bases fitting TRBD1. TRBV6-7 is placed among ORFs of uncertain function. J was trimmed by 0 bases and V by 4 bases; bases with no gene match: 14. The CDR3 is made up of 18 amino acids. CDR3 bases: TGTGCCAGCAGTTGGAACCGGGACAGGATGGCGGGCTCCTACGAGCAGTACTTC. This encodes CASSWNRDRMAGSYEQYF.

The chain links TRBV4-1 to TRBJ1-4; a weak D match, TRBD1 (6 bases). Trimming took off 0 bases at V and 14 bases at J, with 13 bases between the two ends. This CDR3 is 13 amino acids long. Germline CDR1 and CDR2: MGHRA and YSYEKL. The CDR3 is CASSQEDRYSLFF. CDR3 nucleotide sequence: TGCGCCAGCAGCCAAGAGGACAGATACAGTCTGTTTTTT.

This chain connects TRBV28 to TRBJ2-4; 14 bases are a match to TRBD2. After removal of 5 bases from V and 8 bases from J, the junction contained 8 bases not matched to a gene. Germline values: CDR1 MDHEN, CDR2 SYDVKM. The CDR3 sequence is 16 residues long. The CDR3 protein is CASSPGTSGSWHIQYF. The DNA for the CDR3 is TGTGCCAGCAGTCCGGGGACTAGCGGGAGCTGGCACATTCAGTACTTC.

The chain employs TRBV28 and TRBJ1-1; TRBD1 matches 7 bases. The J segment lost 4 bases and the V segment lost 11 bases, leaving 7 bases of the junction unmatched. The CDR3 is made up of 12 amino acids. The germline gives CDR1 MDHEN, CDR2 SYDVKM. CDR3 DNA sequence: TGTGCCCTAGGGCAGGGGGTCACTGAAGCTTTCTTT. Amino acids: CALGQGVTEAFF.

The J gene is TRBJ2-1, the V gene TRBV6-4; tentative D call: TRBD2 (5 bases). V was clipped by 3 bases and J by 2 bases, with 11 bases between them. Germline CDR1 MRHNA, CDR2 SNTAGT. The CDR3 is 15 amino acids. The CDR3 DNA reads TGTGCCAGCAGTGATACAGCGGCCCCCTACAATGAGCAGTTCTTC. Its translation: CASSDTAAPYNEQFF.

The genes are TRBV7-9 and TRBJ2-1; TRBD2 agrees at 7 bases. Trimming at V came to 5 bases and at J to 5 bases, leaving 12 bases not matched to a gene. CDR3 length equals 16 residues. The germline V gene has CDR1 SEHNR and CDR2 FQNEAQ (reference sequence). CDR3 bases: TGTGCCAGCAGCCCAAGGACTAGTGTCGAGGACAATGAGCAGTTCTTC. It translates to CASSPRTSVEDNEQFF.

V is TRBV28 and J is TRBJ2-7; 8 bases agree with TRBD1. Germline V gene data show CDR1 as MDHEN and CDR2 as SYDVKM. With 5 bases clipped from V and 2 bases from J, the junction kept 17 bases outside the gene matches. The CDR3 is 18 residues long. Here the CDR3 reads CASSLPSRGLGATYEQYV. DNA for the CDR3: TGTGCCAGCAGTCTACCCTCCAGGGGGCTAGGGGCAACCTACGAGCAGTACGTC.

The chain is built from TRBV27 and TRBJ2-5, with 11 bases matching TRBD2. This CDR3 contains 20 residues. The junction had 18 bases not matched to a gene; V was cut back by 4 bases and J by 2 bases. Germline-derived CDR1 and CDR2 are MNHEY and SMNVEV (reference sequence). The DNA of the CDR3 is TGTGCCAGCAGTTCGCCGACTAGCGGGAAACCTCACAACCCTCAAGAGACCCAGTACTTC. Its protein product is CASSSPTSGKPHNPQETQYF.

The rearrangement joins TRBV5-1 to TRBJ2-1; D may be TRBD2 (6 bases). The germline V and J ends were trimmed by 0 bases and 5 bases, with 15 bases remaining between them. Germline V gene sequence: CDR1 SGHRS, CDR2 YFSETQ. This CDR3 comprises 16 residues. CDR3 loop: CASSLAPGLANNEQFF. CDR3 DNA sequence: TGCGCCAGCAGCTTGGCCCCGGGGCTAGCGAACAATGAGCAGTTCTTC.

The V and J genes are TRBV9 and TRBJ1-2; tentatively, D is TRBD1 (5 bases). Germline lookup yields CDR1 SGDLS and CDR2 YYNGEE. V gave up 3 bases and J gave up 1 base, with 13 bases separating them. The CDR3 is made up of 15 amino acids. This chain's CDR3 is CASSATFGGNYGYTF. The CDR3 DNA sequence: TGTGCCAGCAGCGCCACATTCGGGGGTAACTATGGCTACACCTTC.

The chain links TRBV9 to TRBJ1-2; D gene unclear. The CDR3 covers 13 residues. Deletions cut 0 bases from V and 7 bases from J, with 10 bases between. Per the germline V gene, CDR1 is SGDLS and CDR2 is YYNGEE. This CDR3 is CASSVEGGSGYTF. CDR3 coding DNA: TGTGCCAGCAGCGTAGAGGGAGGGAGTGGCTACACCTTC.

V usage is TRBV27 and J usage is TRBJ1-1; D unclear. Germline values: CDR1 MNHEY, CDR2 SMNVEV (reference sequence). Trimming took 6 bases from V and 5 from J, leaving 19 bases between them. CDR3 size: 15 residues. CDR3: CASSPDPGAQTEAFF. The CDR3 coding sequence is TGTGCCAGCAGCCCAGACCCGGGAGCTCAAACTGAAGCTTTCTTT.